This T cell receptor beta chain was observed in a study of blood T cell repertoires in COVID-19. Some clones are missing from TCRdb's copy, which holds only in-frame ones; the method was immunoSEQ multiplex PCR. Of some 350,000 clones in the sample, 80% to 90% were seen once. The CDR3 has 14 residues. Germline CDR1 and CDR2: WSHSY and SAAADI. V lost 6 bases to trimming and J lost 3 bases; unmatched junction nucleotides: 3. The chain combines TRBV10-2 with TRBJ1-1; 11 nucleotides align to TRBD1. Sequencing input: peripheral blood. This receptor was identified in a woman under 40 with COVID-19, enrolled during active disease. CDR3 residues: CASRGTGGDTEAFF. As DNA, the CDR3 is TGCGCCAGCAGGGGGACAGGGGGGGACACTGAAGCTTTCTTT.